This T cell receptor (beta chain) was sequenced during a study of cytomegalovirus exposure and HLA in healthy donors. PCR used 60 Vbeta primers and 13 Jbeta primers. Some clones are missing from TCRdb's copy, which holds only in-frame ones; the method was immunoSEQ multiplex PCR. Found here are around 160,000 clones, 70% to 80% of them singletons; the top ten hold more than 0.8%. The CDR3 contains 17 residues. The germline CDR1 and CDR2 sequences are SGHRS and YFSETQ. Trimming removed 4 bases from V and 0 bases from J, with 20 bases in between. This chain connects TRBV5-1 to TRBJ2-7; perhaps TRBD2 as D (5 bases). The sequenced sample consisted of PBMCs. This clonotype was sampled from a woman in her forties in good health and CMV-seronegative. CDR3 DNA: TGCGCCAGCAGCCGGGATCCTACGGCCGCGAGCTCCTACGAGCAGTACTTC. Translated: CASSRDPTAASSYEQYF.